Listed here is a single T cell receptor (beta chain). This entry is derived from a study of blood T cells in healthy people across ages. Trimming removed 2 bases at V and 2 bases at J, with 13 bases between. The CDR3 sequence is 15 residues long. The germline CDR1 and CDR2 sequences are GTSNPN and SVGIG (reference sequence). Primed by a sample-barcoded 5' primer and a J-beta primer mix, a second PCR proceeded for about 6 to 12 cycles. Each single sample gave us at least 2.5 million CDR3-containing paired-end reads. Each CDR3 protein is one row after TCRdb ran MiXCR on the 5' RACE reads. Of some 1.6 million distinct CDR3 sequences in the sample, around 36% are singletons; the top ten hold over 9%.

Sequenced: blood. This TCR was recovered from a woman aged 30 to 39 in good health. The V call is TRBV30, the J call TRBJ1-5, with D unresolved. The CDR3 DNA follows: TGTGCCTGGAGTCGAGGGAATGGCGGCAATCAGCCCCAGCATTTT. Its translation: CAWSRGNGGNQPQHF.